A selection of T cell receptor beta chains follows, all from one sample in a study of regulatory T cells in long-lasting Graves disease. TCRdb processed the multiplex PCR reads anew with MiXCR; each CDR3 protein has one entry. The sample has around 450,000 distinct CDR3 sequences, 20% to 25% seen once; the top ten hold about 7%. This specimen was peripheral blood mononuclear cells (PBMCs), taken when the disease was refractory, from a patient treated with antithyroid drugs. The receptors come from a female donor with Graves disease. Each CDR3 is given with its conserved first and last residue. The D gene is left open where the match is weak. Some rows have no size entry. The others give once, few or many, or a class for an expanded clone.

>NA|TRBV4-1|TRBD1|TRBJ2-5
CASSHHPDRVGETQYF
TGCGCCAGCAGCCACCATCCGGACAGGGTTGGAGAGACCCAGTACTTC
>many|TRBV2|NA|TRBJ1-1
CASSGPPVNTEAFF
TGTGCCAGCAGCGGCCCCCCAGTGAACACTGAAGCTTTCTTT
>many|TRBV7-8|NA|TRBJ2-7
CASSATAREQYF
TGTGCCAGCAGCGCTACAGCCCGCGAGCAGTACTTC
>NA|TRBV19|NA|TRBJ1-1
CASSNQGNTEAFF
TGTGCCAGTAGTAATCAGGGGAACACTGAAGCTTTCTTT
>NA|TRBV20-1|TRBD1|TRBJ1-2
CSAPDRVKSYGYTF
TGCAGTGCTCCGGACAGGGTTAAGTCCTATGGCTACACCTTC
>NA|TRBV19|NA|TRBJ1-5
CASTPWGIGQPQHF
TGTGCCAGTACTCCCTGGGGAATAGGGCAGCCCCAGCATTTT
>many|TRBV14|NA|TRBJ1-2
CASSSQRQVGYTF
TGTGCCAGCAGCTCACAGCGGCAGGTCGGCTACACCTTC
>NA|TRBV5-4|NA|TRBJ1-3
CASSLGGQGNTIYF
TGTGCCAGCAGCTTGGGTGGGCAAGGAAACACCATATATTTT
>NA|TRBV7-8|NA|TRBJ2-5
CASSLQGFTGETQYF
TGTGCCAGCAGCCTTCAGGGGTTCACTGGAGAGACCCAGTACTTC
>many|TRBV24-1|TRBD1|TRBJ1-2
CATSDRTGDYGYTF
TGTGCCACCAGTGATCGGACAGGGGACTATGGCTACACCTTC
>few|TRBV30|NA|TRBJ2-1
CAWSRYNEQFF
TGTGCCTGGAGTAGGTACAATGAGCAGTTCTTC
>many|TRBV6-1|NA|TRBJ2-2
CASKWSGSTGELFF
TGTGCCAGCAAGTGGTCAGGGTCCACCGGGGAGCTGTTTTTT
>many|TRBV9|NA|TRBJ2-5
CASSVDGQRGETQYF
TGTGCCAGCAGCGTAGATGGGCAGAGGGGAGAGACCCAGTACTTC
>NA|TRBV7-2|NA|TRBJ2-5
CASSPAPTTETQYF
TGTGCCAGCAGCCCAGCCCCGACCACGGAGACCCAGTACTTC
>few|TRBV7-2|NA|TRBJ1-3
CASSFTGYSGNTIYF
TGTGCCAGCAGCTTTACAGGCTACTCTGGAAACACCATATATTTT
>few|TRBV4-3|TRBD2|TRBJ2-7
CASSPGGGVGYEQYF
TGCGCCAGCAGCCCCGGCGGGGGGGTCGGCTACGAGCAGTACTTC
>NA|TRBV12-3/TRBV12-4|NA|TRBJ1-2
CASSLSTGYFYGYTF
TGTGCCAGCAGTTTATCCACAGGGTACTTCTATGGCTACACCTTC
>NA|TRBV7-3|NA|TRBJ2-1
CASSLLGYEDEQFF
TGTGCCAGCAGCTTACTTGGCTACGAAGATGAGCAGTTCTTC
>few|TRBV5-4|TRBD1|TRBJ1-5
CASSSDRTQPQHF
TGTGCCAGCAGCTCGGACAGGACACAGCCCCAGCATTTT
>NA|TRBV29-1|TRBD2|TRBJ2-7
CSVGGLAASPSYEQYF
TGCAGCGTTGGGGGACTAGCGGCCTCACCCTCCTACGAGCAGTACTTC
>NA|TRBV5-5|TRBD1|TRBJ1-6
CASSSLLTGRSPLHF
TGTGCCAGCAGCTCCCTTTTGACAGGGAGATCACCCCTCCACTTT
>few|TRBV24-1|NA|TRBJ1-5
CATSEGRRNQPQHF
TGTGCCACCAGTGAGGGTCGGCGGAATCAGCCCCAGCATTTT
>many|TRBV28|NA|TRBJ2-7
CASSLAKAAVQQYF
TGTGCCAGCAGTTTAGCTAAAGCAGCCGTCCAGCAGTACTTC
>NA|TRBV4-2|NA|TRBJ1-6
CASSQVPGGNSPLHF
TGTGCCAGCAGCCAAGTTCCGGGCGGGAATTCACCCCTCCACTTT
>NA|TRBV5-1|NA|TRBJ2-1
CASSLTNEQFF
TGCGCCAGCAGCTTGACAAATGAGCAGTTCTTC
>NA|TRBV11-2|TRBD1|TRBJ2-7
CASSLDRDSSYEQYF
TGTGCCAGCAGCTTAGATCGGGACAGCTCCTACGAGCAGTACTTC
>many|TRBV30|NA|TRBJ1-2
CAWRRRQLSYGYTF
TGTGCCTGGAGGAGGCGGCAGTTAAGCTATGGCTACACCTTC
>NA|TRBV25-1|TRBD2|TRBJ2-2
CASSEGLVGESSGELFF
TGTGCCAGCAGTGAAGGACTAGTGGGAGAATCGTCCGGGGAGCTGTTTTTT
>NA|TRBV5-8|NA|TRBJ1-5
CASRKRGSNQPQHF
TGTGCCAGCAGGAAAAGGGGAAGCAATCAGCCCCAGCATTTT
>NA|TRBV5-1|NA|TRBJ1-6
CASSLAGQTYSPLHF
TGCGCCAGCAGCTTGGCCGGACAGACTTATTCACCCCTCCACTTT
>few|TRBV4-1|TRBD1|TRBJ2-7
CASSLGHPTGIYEQYF
TGCGCCAGCAGCCTCGGGCACCCGACAGGGATCTACGAGCAGTACTTC
>few|TRBV6-1|NA|TRBJ2-7
CASTPGGAGFYEQYF
TGTGCCAGCACCCCGGGGGGCGCAGGGTTTTACGAGCAGTACTTC
>NA|TRBV20-1|NA|TRBJ1-1
CSAGGAARMNTEAFF
TGCAGTGCTGGGGGGGCAGCGCGTATGAACACTGAAGCTTTCTTT
>few|TRBV19|NA|TRBJ1-1
CASSIRGNTEAFF
TGTGCCAGTAGTATTAGAGGGAACACTGAAGCTTTCTTT
>many|TRBV28|TRBD2|TRBJ2-7
CASSLWASGKGYEQYF
TGTGCCAGCAGTTTATGGGCTAGCGGGAAAGGTTACGAGCAGTACTTC
>few|TRBV24-1|NA|TRBJ2-2
CATSDQGRTGELFF
TGTGCCACCAGTGACCAGGGAAGAACCGGGGAGCTGTTTTTT
>many|TRBV10-2|TRBD1|TRBJ1-2
CASSEWTGTHGYTF
TGCGCCAGCAGTGAGTGGACAGGGACCCACGGCTACACCTTC
>few|TRBV3-1|TRBD1|TRBJ1-5
CASSPTGTGNQPQHF
TGTGCCAGCAGCCCTACCGGGACAGGGAATCAGCCCCAGCATTTT